This T cell receptor beta chain was sequenced during a study of shared clonotypes between healthy human individuals. Study-wide context: CD4 naive and CD4 memory each took three plates per donor, while CD8 naive took two and CD8 memory one.

The CDR3 spans 17 residues. Germline CDR1 and CDR2: SGHNT and YENEEA. Trimming took 3 bases from V and 3 from J; bases not matched to a gene: 13. On this clone itself: Its target is unknown.

Naive CD8 cells, CD45RO-negative and positively selected for CCR7, excluded terminally differentiated effector memory CD45RA+ cells. The study's findings and limits: What rarefaction showed was incomplete sorted-subset sequencing despite large depth. Sequencing depth was predicted to influence how clonotypes are shared among donors.

The assay was immunoSEQ multiplex PCR, and TCRdb's table has in-frame clones only and misses some. The sample contains about 2.2 million clones, roughly 95% of which appear only once. This sequence joins TRBV11-3 and TRBJ1-1; 7 nucleotides agree with TRBD1. This TCR was recovered from a man between 18 and 29 years old in good health. Some clones in this sample may be carry-over from other donors' samples. Sequencing was done on a sample of naive CD8+ T cells from PBMCs. The DNA for the CDR3 is TGTGCCAGCAGCTTCGGACGCTTTGCTACAGGGGACACTGAAGCTTTCTTT. Translated, it gives CASSFGRFATGDTEAFF. The entire variable domain, with the rest obtained from reference TRBV11-3 and TRBJ1-1, is as follows: EAGVVQSPRYKIIEKKQPVAFWCNPISGHNTLYWYLQNLGQGPELLIRYENEEAVDDSQLPKDRFSAERLKGVDSTLKIQPAELGDSAVYLCASSFGRFATGDTEAFFGQGTRLTVV.